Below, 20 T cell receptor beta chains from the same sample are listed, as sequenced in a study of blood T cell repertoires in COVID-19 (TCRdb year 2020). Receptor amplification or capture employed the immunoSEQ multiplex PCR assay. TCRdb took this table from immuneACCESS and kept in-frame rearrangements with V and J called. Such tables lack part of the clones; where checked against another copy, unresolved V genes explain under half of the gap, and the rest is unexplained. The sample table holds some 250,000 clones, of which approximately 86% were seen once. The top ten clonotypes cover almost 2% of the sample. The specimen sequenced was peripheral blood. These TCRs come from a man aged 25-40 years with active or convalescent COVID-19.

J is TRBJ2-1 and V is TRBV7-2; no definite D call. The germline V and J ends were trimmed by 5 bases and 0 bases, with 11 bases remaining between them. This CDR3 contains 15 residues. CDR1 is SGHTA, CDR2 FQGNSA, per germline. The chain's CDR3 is CASSPRKSSYNEQFF. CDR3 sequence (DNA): TGTGCCAGCAGCCCCAGGAAGAGCTCCTACAATGAGCAGTTCTTC. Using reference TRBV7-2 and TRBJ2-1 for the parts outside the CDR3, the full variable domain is GAGVSQSPSNKVTEKGKDVELRCDPISGHTALYWYRQSLGQGLEFLIYFQGNSAPDKSGLPSDRFSAERTGGSVSTLTIQRTQQEDSAVYLCASSPRKSSYNEQFFGPGTRLTVL.

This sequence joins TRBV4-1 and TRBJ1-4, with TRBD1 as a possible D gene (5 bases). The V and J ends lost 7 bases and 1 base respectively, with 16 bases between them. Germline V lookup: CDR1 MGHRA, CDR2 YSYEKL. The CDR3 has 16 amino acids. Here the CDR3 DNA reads TGCGCCAGCACCCCTCCCCCCGGGGGAACTAATGAAAAACTGTTTTTT. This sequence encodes CASTPPPGGTNEKLFF.

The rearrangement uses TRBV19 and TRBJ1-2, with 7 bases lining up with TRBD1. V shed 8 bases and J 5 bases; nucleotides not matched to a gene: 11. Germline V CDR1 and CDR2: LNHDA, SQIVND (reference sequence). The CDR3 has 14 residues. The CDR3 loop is CASGTGTVTYGYTF. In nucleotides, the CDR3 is TGTGCCAGTGGTACCGGGACAGTTACATATGGCTACACCTTC.

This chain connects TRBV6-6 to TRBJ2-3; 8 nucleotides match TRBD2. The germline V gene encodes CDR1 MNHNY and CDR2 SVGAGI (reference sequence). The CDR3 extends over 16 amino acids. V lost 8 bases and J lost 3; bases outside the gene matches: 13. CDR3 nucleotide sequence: TGTGCCAGCCGGATTCCCATGACTAGCGTAACAGATACGCAGTATTTT. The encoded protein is CASRIPMTSVTDTQYF.

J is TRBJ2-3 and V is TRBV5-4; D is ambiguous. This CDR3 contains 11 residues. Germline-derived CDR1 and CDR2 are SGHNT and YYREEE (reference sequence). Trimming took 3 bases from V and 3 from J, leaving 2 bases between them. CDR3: CASSSTDTQYF. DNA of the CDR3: TGTGCCAGCAGCTCGACAGATACGCAGTATTTT.

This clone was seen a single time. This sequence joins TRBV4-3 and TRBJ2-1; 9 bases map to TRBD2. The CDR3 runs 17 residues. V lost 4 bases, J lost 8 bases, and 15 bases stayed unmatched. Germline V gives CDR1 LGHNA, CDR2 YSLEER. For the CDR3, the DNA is TGCGCCAGCAGCCTCGACCCCGGGCTAGCGGGGTTGGATGAGCAGTTCTTC. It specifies CASSLDPGLAGLDEQFF.

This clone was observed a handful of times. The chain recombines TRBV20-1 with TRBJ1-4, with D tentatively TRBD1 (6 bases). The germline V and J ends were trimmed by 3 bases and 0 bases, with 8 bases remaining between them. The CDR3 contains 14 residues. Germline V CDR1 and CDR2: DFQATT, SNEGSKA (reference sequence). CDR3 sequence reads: CSASSGATNEKLFF. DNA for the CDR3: TGCAGTGCTAGTTCAGGGGCAACTAATGAAAAACTGTTTTTT.

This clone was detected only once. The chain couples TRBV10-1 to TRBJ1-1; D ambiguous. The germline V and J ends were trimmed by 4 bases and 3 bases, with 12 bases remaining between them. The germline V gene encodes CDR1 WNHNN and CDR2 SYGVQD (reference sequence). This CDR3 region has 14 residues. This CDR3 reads CASSGGDWHTEAFF. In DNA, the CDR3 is TGCGCCAGCAGTGGGGGAGACTGGCACACTGAAGCTTTCTTT.

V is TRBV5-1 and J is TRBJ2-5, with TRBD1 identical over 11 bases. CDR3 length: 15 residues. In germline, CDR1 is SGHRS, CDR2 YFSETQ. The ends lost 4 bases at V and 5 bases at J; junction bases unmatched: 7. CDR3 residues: CASSKGQGVRETQYF. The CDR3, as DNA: TGCGCCAGCAGCAAGGGACAGGGGGTGAGGGAGACCCAGTACTTC.

The CDR3 DNA is TGTGCCAGCAGTGACCAGCGGGGGGGGCACAATGAGCAGTTCTTC. Translation gives CASSDQRGGHNEQFF. The chain uses TRBV2 and TRBJ2-1; 10 bases agree with TRBD2. The germline V gene has CDR1 SNHLY and CDR2 FYNNEI. The length of the CDR3 is 15 residues. V dropped 3 bases and J dropped 5; count of bases not matched to a gene: 4.

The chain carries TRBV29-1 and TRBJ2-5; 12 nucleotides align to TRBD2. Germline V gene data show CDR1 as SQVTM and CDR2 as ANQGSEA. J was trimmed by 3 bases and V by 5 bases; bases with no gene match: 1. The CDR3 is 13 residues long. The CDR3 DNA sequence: TGCAGCGTTTCTAGCGGGGGGGAAGAGACCCAGTACTTC. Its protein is CSVSSGGEETQYF.

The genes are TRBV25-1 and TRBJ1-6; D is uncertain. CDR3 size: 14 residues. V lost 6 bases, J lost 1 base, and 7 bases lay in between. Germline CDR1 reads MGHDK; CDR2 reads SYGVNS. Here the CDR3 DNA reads TGTGCCAGCAGCAGTGGTTCCTATAATTCACCCCTCCACTTT. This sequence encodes CASSSGSYNSPLHF.

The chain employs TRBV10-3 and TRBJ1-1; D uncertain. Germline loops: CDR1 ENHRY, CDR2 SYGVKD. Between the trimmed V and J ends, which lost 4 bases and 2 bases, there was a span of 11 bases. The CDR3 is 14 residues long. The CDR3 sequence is CAISALSGNTEAFF. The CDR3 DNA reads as TGTGCCATCAGTGCGCTGTCGGGAAACACTGAAGCTTTCTTT.

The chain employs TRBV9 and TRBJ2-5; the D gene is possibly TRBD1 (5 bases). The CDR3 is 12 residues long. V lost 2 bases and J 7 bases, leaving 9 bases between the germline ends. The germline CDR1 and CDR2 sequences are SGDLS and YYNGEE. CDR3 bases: TGTGCCAGCAGCGTCAGGGCCGGGACCCAGTACTTC. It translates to CASSVRAGTQYF.

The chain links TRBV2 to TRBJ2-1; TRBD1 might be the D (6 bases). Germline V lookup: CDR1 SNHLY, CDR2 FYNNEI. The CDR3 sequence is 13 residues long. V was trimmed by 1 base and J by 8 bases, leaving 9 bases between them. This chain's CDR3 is CASSEDREYEQFF. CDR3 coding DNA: TGTGCCAGCAGTGAAGACAGGGAGTATGAGCAGTTCTTC.

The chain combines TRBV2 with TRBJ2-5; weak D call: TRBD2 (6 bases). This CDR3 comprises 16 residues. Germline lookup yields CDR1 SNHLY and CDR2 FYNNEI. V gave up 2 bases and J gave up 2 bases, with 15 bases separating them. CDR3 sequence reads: CASSELSGDLQETQYF. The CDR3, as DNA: TGTGCCAGCAGTGAACTGTCGGGGGACCTACAAGAGACCCAGTACTTC.

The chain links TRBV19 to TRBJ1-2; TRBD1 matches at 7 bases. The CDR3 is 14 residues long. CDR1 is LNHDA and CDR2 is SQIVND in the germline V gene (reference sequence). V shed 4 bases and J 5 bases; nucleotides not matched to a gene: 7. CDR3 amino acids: CASSTHGTAYGYTF. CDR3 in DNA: TGTGCCAGTAGTACACACGGGACAGCGTATGGCTACACCTTC.

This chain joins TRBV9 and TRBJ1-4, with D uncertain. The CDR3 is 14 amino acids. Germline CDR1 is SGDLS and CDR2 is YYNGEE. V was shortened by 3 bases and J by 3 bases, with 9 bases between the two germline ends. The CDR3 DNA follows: TGTGCCAGCAGCGGGCGACAAGCTAATGAAAAACTGTTTTTT. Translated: CASSGRQANEKLFF.

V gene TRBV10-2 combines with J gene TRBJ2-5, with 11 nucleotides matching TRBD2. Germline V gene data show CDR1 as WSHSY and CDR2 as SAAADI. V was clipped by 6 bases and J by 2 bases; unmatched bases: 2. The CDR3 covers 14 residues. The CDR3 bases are TGCGCCAGCAGGGGGACTAGCGGTCAAGAGACCCAGTACTTC. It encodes CASRGTSGQETQYF.

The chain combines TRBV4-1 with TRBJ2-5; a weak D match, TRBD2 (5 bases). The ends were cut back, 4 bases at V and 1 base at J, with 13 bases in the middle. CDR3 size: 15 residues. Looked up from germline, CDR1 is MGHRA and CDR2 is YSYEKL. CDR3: CASSPAAGIQETQYF. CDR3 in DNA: TGCGCCAGCAGCCCCGCGGCCGGGATCCAAGAGACCCAGTACTTC.